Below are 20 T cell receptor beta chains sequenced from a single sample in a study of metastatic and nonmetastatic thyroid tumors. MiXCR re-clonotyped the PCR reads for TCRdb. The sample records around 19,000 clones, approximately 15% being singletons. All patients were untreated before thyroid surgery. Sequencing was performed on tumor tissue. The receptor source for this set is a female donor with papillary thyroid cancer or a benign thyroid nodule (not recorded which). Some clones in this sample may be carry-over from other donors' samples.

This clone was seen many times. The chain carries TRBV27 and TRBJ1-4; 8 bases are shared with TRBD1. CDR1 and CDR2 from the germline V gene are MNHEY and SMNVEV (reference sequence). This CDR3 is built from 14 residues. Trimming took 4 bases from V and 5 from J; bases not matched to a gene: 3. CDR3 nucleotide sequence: TGTGCCAGCAGTTCAACAGGGGGAAATGAAAAACTGTTTTTT. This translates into CASSSTGGNEKLFF.

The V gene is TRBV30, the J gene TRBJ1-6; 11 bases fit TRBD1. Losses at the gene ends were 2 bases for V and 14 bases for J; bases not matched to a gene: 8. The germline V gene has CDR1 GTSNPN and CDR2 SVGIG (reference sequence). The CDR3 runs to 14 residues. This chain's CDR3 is CAWSTWTGGSALHF. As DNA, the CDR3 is TGTGCCTGGAGTACTTGGACAGGGGGCTCGGCCCTCCACTTT.

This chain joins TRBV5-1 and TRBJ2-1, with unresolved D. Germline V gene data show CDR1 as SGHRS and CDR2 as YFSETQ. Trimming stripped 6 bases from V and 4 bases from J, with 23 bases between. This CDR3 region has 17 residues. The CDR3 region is CASISLARFTAYNEQFF. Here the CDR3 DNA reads TGCGCCAGCATCTCCCTTGCTAGGTTTACCGCGTACAATGAGCAGTTCTTC.

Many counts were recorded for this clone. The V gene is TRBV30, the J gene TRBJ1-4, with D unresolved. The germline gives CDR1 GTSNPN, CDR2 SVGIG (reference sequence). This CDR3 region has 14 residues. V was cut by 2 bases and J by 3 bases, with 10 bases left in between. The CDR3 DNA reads TGTGCCTGGAGTCCCGGGTTGTCTAATGAAAAACTGTTTTTT. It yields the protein CAWSPGLSNEKLFF.

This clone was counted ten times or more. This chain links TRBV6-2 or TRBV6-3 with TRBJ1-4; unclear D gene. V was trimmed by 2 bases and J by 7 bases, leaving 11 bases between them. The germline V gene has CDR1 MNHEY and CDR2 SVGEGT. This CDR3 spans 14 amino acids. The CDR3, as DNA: TGTGCCAGCAGTTACGCGGTGCGCTTTGAAAAACTGTTTTTT. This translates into CASSYAVRFEKLFF.

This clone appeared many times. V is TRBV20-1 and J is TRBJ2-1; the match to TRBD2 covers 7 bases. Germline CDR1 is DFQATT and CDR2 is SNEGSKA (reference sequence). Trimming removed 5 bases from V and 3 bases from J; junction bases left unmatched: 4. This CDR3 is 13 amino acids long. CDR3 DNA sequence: TGCAGTGCTGGGAGGGCCCTCTACAATGAGCAGTTCTTC. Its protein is CSAGRALYNEQFF.

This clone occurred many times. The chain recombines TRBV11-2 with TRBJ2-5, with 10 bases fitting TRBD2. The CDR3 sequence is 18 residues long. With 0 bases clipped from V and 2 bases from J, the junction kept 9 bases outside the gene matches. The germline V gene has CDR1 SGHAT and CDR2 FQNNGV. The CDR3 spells CASSLDGPAGGRQETQYF. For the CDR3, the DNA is TGTGCCAGCAGCTTAGATGGGCCAGCGGGGGGGAGACAAGAGACCCAGTACTTC. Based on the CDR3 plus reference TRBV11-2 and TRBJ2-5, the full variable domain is EAGVAQSPRYKIIEKRQSVAFWCNPISGHATLYWYQQILGQGPKLLIQFQNNGVVDDSQLPKDRFSAERLKGVDSTLKIQPAKLEDSAVYLCASSLDGPAGGRQETQYFGPGTRLLVL.

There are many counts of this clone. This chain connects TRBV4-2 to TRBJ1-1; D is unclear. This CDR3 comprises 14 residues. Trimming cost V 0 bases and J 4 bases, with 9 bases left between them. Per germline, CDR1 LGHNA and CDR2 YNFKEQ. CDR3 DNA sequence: TGTGCCAGCAGCCAAGACCCCGTACCCACTGAAGCTTTCTTT. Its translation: CASSQDPVPTEAFF.

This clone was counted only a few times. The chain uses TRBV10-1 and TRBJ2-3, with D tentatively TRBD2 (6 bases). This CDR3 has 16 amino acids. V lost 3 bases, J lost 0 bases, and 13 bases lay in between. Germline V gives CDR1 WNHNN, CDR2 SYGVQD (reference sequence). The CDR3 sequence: CASSDVLAGSTDTQYF. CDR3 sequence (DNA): TGCGCCAGCAGTGATGTACTAGCTGGGAGCACAGATACGCAGTATTTT.

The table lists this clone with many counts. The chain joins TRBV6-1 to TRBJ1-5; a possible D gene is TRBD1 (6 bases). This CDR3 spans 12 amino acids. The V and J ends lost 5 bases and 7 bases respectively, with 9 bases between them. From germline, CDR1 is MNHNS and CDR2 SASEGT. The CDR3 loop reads CASSTGHQPQHF. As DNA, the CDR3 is TGTGCCAGCAGTACAGGGCACCAGCCCCAGCATTTT.

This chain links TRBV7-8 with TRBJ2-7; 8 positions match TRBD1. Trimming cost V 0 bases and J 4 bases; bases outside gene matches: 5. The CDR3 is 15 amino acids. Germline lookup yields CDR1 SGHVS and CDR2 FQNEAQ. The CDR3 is CASSLAPGQVYEQYF. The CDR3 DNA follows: TGTGCCAGCAGCTTAGCACCGGGACAGGTTTACGAGCAGTACTTC.

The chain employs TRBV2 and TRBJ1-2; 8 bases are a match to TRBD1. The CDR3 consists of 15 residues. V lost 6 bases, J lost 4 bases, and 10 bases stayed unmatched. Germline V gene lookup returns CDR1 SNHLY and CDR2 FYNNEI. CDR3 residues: CASRAPGQEIYGYTF. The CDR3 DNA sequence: TGTGCCAGCAGGGCACCGGGACAGGAGATCTATGGCTACACCTTC.

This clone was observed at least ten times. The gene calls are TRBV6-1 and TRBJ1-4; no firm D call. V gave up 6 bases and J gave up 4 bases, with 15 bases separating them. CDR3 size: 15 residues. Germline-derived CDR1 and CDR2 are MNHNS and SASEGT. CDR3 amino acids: CASRIHLEFNEKLFF. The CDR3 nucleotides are TGTGCCAGCAGGATACATTTGGAGTTTAATGAAAAACTGTTTTTT.

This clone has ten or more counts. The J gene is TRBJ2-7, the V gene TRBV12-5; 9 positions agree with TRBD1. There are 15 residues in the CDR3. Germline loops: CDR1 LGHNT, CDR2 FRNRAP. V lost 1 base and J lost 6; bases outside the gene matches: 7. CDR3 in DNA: TGTGCTAGTGGTTTGGGGAGACAGGGGGTTAGCGAGCAGTACTTC. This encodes CASGLGRQGVSEQYF.

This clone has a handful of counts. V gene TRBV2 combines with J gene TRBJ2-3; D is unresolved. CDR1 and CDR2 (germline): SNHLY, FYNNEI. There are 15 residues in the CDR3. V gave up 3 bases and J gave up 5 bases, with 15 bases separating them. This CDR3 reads CASSDLDVSEDTQYF. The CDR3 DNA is TGTGCCAGCAGTGACCTTGACGTTTCGGAAGATACGCAGTATTTT.

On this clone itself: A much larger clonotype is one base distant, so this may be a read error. CDR3 DNA sequence: TGCGCCAGCATGGGGACGGGGCCCGGAAACACCATATATTTT. Protein product: CASMGTGPGNTIYF. The chain uses TRBV5-1 and TRBJ1-3, with D perhaps matching TRBD1 (5 bases). The CDR3 contains 14 residues. Germline V lookup: CDR1 SGHRS, CDR2 YFSETQ. The germline V and J ends were trimmed by 6 bases and 4 bases, with 14 bases remaining between them.

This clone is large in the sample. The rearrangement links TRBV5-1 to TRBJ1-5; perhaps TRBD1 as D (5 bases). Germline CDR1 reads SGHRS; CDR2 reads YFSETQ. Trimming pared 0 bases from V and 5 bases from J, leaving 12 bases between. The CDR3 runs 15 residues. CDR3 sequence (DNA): TGCGCCAGCAGCTTGGATCCGGGGGGTGATCAGCCCCAGCATTTT. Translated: CASSLDPGGDQPQHF.

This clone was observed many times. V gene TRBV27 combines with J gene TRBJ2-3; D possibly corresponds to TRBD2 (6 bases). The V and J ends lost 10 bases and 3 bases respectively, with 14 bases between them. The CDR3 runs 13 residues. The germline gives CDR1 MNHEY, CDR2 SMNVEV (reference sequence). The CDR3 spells CATREIGTDTQYF. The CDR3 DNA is TGTGCCACCCGGGAGATAGGGACAGATACGCAGTATTTT.

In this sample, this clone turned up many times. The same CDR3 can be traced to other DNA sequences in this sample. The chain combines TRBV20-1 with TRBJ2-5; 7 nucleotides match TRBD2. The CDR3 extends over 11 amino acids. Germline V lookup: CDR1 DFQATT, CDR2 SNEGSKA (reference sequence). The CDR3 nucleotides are TGCAGCTCGGGACTACAAGAGACCCAGTACTTC. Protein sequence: CSSGLQETQYF.

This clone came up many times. The CDR3, as DNA: TGTGCCAGCACGCTGGGACTAAGGACAGATACGCAGTATTTT. Residues: CASTLGLRTDTQYF. The chain employs TRBV28 and TRBJ2-3, with 7 bases that match TRBD2. Germline V gene sequence: CDR1 MDHEN, CDR2 SYDVKM. V lost 7 bases and J lost 3; bases outside the gene matches: 7. The CDR3 runs to 14 residues.